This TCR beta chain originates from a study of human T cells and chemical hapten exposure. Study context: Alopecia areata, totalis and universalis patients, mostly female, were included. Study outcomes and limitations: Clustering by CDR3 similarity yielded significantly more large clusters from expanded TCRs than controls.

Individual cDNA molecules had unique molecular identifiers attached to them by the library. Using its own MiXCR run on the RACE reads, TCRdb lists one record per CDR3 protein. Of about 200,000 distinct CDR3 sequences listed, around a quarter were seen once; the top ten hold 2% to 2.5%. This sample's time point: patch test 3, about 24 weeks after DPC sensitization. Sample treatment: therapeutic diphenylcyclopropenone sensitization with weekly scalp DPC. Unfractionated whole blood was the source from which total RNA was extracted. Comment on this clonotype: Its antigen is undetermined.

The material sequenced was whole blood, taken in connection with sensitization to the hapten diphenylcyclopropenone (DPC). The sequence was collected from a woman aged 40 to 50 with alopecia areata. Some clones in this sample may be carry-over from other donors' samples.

For the CDR3, the DNA is TGCAGTGCTAGAGATCTCTCCGACGGCGTCTACTATAGCAATCAGCCCCAGCATTTT. Its protein is CSARDLSDGVYYSNQPQHF. The rearrangement links TRBV20-1 to TRBJ1-5; no definite D call. CDR3 length: 19 residues. The V gene's germline CDR1 is DFQATT and CDR2 SNEGSKA (reference sequence). The ends were cut back, 0 bases at V and 0 bases at J, with 21 bases in the middle.